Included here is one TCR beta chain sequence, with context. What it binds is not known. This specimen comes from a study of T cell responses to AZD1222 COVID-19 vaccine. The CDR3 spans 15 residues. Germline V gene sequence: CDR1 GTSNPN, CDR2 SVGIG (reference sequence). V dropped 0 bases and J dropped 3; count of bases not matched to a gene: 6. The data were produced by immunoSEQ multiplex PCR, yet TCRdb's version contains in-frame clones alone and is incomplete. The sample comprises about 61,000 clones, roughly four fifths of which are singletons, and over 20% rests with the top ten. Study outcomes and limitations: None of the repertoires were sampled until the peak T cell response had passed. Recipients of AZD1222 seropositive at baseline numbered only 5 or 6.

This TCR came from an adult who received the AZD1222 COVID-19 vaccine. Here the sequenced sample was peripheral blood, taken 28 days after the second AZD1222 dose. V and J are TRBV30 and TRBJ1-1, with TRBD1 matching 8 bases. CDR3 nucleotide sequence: TGTGCCTGGAGTGTACGGGGCAGGGGGCACACTGAAGCTTTCTTT. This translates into CAWSVRGRGHTEAFF.